The 3 T cell receptor beta chains below come from one sample, sequenced in a study of T cells after yellow fever vaccination. One entry per CDR3 protein results from TCRdb running MiXCR on the 5' RACE reads. The sample holds 150,000 to 200,000 distinct CDR3 sequences, 11% seen once. The sample consisted of CD8+ T cells sorted from PBMCs, taken 15 days after the yellow fever booster vaccination. The receptors derive from a man younger than 35 who received the YFV17D yellow fever vaccine.

On this clonotype itself: Since a much larger clone is just one base distant, this may be a read error. The gene calls are TRBV5-1 and TRBJ1-1, with 7 bases lining up with TRBD1. Germline V CDR1 and CDR2: SGHRS, YFSETQ. This CDR3 has 14 amino acids. In DNA form, the CDR3 reads TGCGCCAGCAGCCCGGACAGGCGGAACACTGGAGCTTTCTTT. It specifies CASSPDRRNTGAFF.

This clonotype was detected a few times. V and J are TRBV7-8 and TRBJ2-5; the D gene is possibly TRBD2 (7 bases). Trimming removed 2 bases from V and 1 base from J, with 14 bases in between. This CDR3 comprises 16 residues. Germline CDR1 and CDR2: SGHVS and FQNEAQ. Written as DNA, the CDR3 is TGTGCCAGCAGCTTATGGGAGGGGGGCATCCAAGAGACCCAGTACTTC. This translates into CASSLWEGGIQETQYF.

The table lists this clonotype with a few counts. The chain carries TRBV7-8 and TRBJ2-5, with TRBD2 matching 11 bases. The CDR3 is 17 amino acids. V was clipped by 5 bases and J by 5 bases; unmatched bases: 13. Germline loops: CDR1 SGHVS, CDR2 FQNEAQ. The CDR3 DNA follows: TGTGCCAGCAGCCAACGACTAGCGGGGACCTTCGGGGAGACCCAGTACTTC. This encodes CASSQRLAGTFGETQYF.